Following are 21 T cell receptor beta chains from one sample sequenced in a study of blood T cell repertoires in COVID-19 (TCRdb year 2020). The library relied on the immunoSEQ multiplex PCR assay. TCRdb obtained this table from immuneACCESS and retained in-frame rearrangements with V and J assigned. These tables miss some clones; where compared with another copy, unresolved V genes account for less than half of the shortfall, and the remainder is unexplained. For this sample the table gives 95,000 to 150,000 clones, of which roughly four fifths were detected only once. The top ten clones comprise 4% to 5.5% of the sample. What was sequenced was peripheral blood. The origin of the receptors is a woman between 65 and 79 years old with acute or convalescent COVID-19.

V gene TRBV10-2 combines with J gene TRBJ2-1; 9 bases are shared with TRBD2. The CDR3 runs to 15 residues. Losses at the gene ends were 7 bases for V and 9 bases for J; bases not matched to a gene: 13. The germline gives CDR1 WSHSY, CDR2 SAAADI. The chain's CDR3 is CASTGVAGAGGEQFF. The CDR3 nucleotides are TGCGCCAGCACGGGGGTAGCGGGGGCGGGAGGTGAGCAGTTCTTC.

The chain has TRBV12-3 or TRBV12-4 and TRBJ1-1; possible D gene TRBD1, 5 bases. The CDR3 runs to 13 residues. V gave up 5 bases and J gave up 4 bases, with 11 bases separating them. CDR3 sequence: CASSAREGTEAFF. CDR3 DNA sequence: TGTGCCAGCAGTGCCAGGGAGGGCACTGAAGCTTTCTTT.

This rearrangement joins TRBV5-4 to TRBJ2-7, with 9 nucleotides matching TRBD2. CDR1 and CDR2 from the germline V gene are SGHNT and YYREEE (reference sequence). J lost 2 bases, V lost 1 base, and 4 bases had no gene match. The CDR3 is 15 amino acids. The CDR3 loop reads CASSLRAGGTYEQYF. DNA of the CDR3: TGTGCCAGCAGCTTGCGAGCGGGGGGTACCTACGAGCAGTACTTC. Filled out from reference TRBV5-4 and TRBJ2-7, the complete variable domain reads ETGVTQSPTHLIKTRGQQVTLRCSSQSGHNTVSWYQQALGQGPQFIFQYYREEENGRGNFPPRFSGLQFPNYSSELNVNALELDDSALYLCASSLRAGGTYEQYFGPGTRLTVT.

This clone showed up just once. The rearrangement links TRBV5-4 to TRBJ1-2; possible D gene TRBD1, 6 bases. Trimming pared 2 bases from V and 4 bases from J, leaving 9 bases between. The CDR3 is made up of 13 amino acids. Germline V gene sequence: CDR1 SGHNT, CDR2 YYREEE (reference sequence). The DNA for the CDR3 is TGTGCCAGCAGCTTACAGGGATCCTATGGCTACACCTTC. This encodes CASSLQGSYGYTF.

The J gene is TRBJ1-2, the V gene TRBV6-4; 10 bases line up with TRBD1. In germline, CDR1 is MRHNA, CDR2 SNTAGT. After removal of 6 bases from V and 1 base from J, the junction contained 5 bases not matched to a gene. This CDR3 has 15 amino acids. Here the CDR3 reads CASRLDRGGNYGYTF. DNA of the CDR3: TGTGCCAGCAGATTGGACAGGGGGGGTAACTATGGCTACACCTTC.

This chain joins TRBV19 and TRBJ1-2, with D possibly being TRBD1 (6 bases). This CDR3 region has 13 residues. V gave up 3 bases and J gave up 8 bases, with 13 bases separating them. Germline V lookup: CDR1 LNHDA, CDR2 SQIVND (reference sequence). This CDR3 is CASSMTGAEGYTF. Here the CDR3 DNA reads TGTGCCAGTAGTATGACAGGAGCGGAAGGCTACACCTTC.

V is TRBV7-2 and J is TRBJ1-2, with 7 positions matching TRBD1. V dropped 5 bases and J dropped 7; count of bases not matched to a gene: 13. CDR1 SGHTA and CDR2 FQGNSA come from the germline V gene. The CDR3 is 15 amino acids. The CDR3, as DNA: TGTGCCAGCAGCAGAACCGGGACAGACGCCGGTGGCTACACCTTC. It encodes CASSRTGTDAGGYTF.

The V gene is TRBV6-5, the J gene TRBJ1-1; a weak D match, TRBD1 (6 bases). There are 14 residues in the CDR3. V was cut by 7 bases and J by 0 bases, with 12 bases left in between. Looked up from germline, CDR1 is MNHEY and CDR2 is SVGAGI. The CDR3, as DNA: TGTGCCAGCACAAAGGACAGCATGAACACTGAAGCTTTCTTT. Translating it yields CASTKDSMNTEAFF.

The V call is TRBV4-3, the J call TRBJ1-2; D remains unclear. V was clipped by 4 bases and J by 0 bases, with 24 bases between them. Germline V CDR1 and CDR2: LGHNA, YSLEER. CDR3 length equals 19 residues. The CDR3 protein is CASSLGNSGRRNSNYGYTF. The CDR3 DNA reads TGCGCCAGCAGCCTTGGAAATTCAGGCCGTCGGAATTCTAACTATGGCTACACCTTC.

The chain links TRBV11-3 to TRBJ1-1, with TRBD1 as a possible D gene (6 bases). The CDR3 extends over 17 amino acids. The germline CDR1 and CDR2 sequences are SGHNT and YENEEA. Trimming took 6 bases from V and 6 from J, leaving 26 bases between them. CDR3 amino acids: CASSSLNFDRTLSEAFF. As DNA, the CDR3 is TGTGCCAGCAGTTCCCTGAATTTTGACAGGACTCTCTCTGAAGCTTTCTTT. Full variable domain (remainder filled in from reference TRBV11-3 and TRBJ1-1): EAGVVQSPRYKIIEKKQPVAFWCNPISGHNTLYWYLQNLGQGPELLIRYENEEAVDDSQLPKDRFSAERLKGVDSTLKIQPAELGDSAVYLCASSSLNFDRTLSEAFFGQGTRLTVV.

The genes are TRBV20-1 and TRBJ2-1; D possibly corresponds to TRBD1 (5 bases). This CDR3 contains 11 residues. The germline CDR1 and CDR2 sequences are DFQATT and SNEGSKA (reference sequence). Trimming took 3 bases from V and 11 from J, leaving 11 bases between them. The DNA of the CDR3 is TGCAGTGCTAGCAGGGAACCCAAGCAGTTCTTC. It specifies CSASREPKQFF.

V gene TRBV19 combines with J gene TRBJ1-2; the D is unclear. CDR1 is LNHDA and CDR2 is SQIVND in the germline V gene (reference sequence). The V gene lost 6 bases and the J gene lost 4 bases, with 9 bases spanning the gap. CDR3 length equals 12 residues. CDR3 protein: CASSVPGYGYTF. The CDR3 bases are TGTGCCAGTAGCGTGCCGGGCTATGGCTACACCTTC.

V is TRBV6-1 and J is TRBJ1-5; tentatively, D is TRBD1 (5 bases). Trimming left V 2 bases short and J 3 bases short, with 11 bases between. The CDR3 contains 15 residues. Germline assignment: CDR1 MNHNS and CDR2 SASEGT. The CDR3, as DNA: TGTGCCAGCAGTGAAAGTGGGGGGAACAATCAGCCCCAGCATTTT. Its protein product is CASSESGGNNQPQHF.

The chain uses TRBV10-3 and TRBJ2-2, with no clear D. The CDR3 has 13 residues. Germline assignment: CDR1 ENHRY and CDR2 SYGVKD. The V gene lost 11 bases and the J gene lost 0 bases, with 10 bases spanning the gap. CDR3 nucleotides: TGTGCCGGTTCGCCGGCGAACACCGGGGAGCTGTTTTTT. This encodes CAGSPANTGELFF.

The V call is TRBV18, the J call TRBJ2-2; perhaps TRBD1 as D (5 bases). V lost 3 bases and J lost 6, with 17 bases in between. Per the germline V gene, CDR1 is KGHSH and CDR2 is LQKENI. This CDR3 region has 16 residues. CDR3 amino acids: CASSPSPSGIAGELFF. The CDR3 bases are TGTGCCAGCTCACCCTCACCCTCAGGGATAGCCGGGGAGCTGTTTTTT.

This sequence joins TRBV3-1 (or the pseudogene TRBV3-2) and TRBJ1-2; the match to TRBD1 covers 10 bases. Germline CDR1 LGHDT, CDR2 YNNKEL (reference sequence). The CDR3 extends over 17 amino acids. Trimming took 4 bases from V and 4 from J; bases not matched to a gene: 12. The CDR3 DNA reads TGTGCCAGCAGCCTAAGAGGAGGGACAGGGGCCCTCTATGGCTACACCTTC. Its protein product is CASSLRGGTGALYGYTF.

This clone was seen a single time. V and J are TRBV2 and TRBJ1-1; no clear D. Trimming shortened V by 5 bases and J by 2 bases, and 18 bases separated the two germline ends. The CDR3 is 16 residues long. In germline, CDR1 is SNHLY, CDR2 FYNNEI. The CDR3 region is CASSNIAGVDNTEAFF. DNA of the CDR3: TGTGCCAGCAGTAACATTGCCGGGGTAGATAACACTGAAGCTTTCTTT.

V is TRBV6-2 or TRBV6-3 and J is TRBJ1-2; 9 nucleotides agree with TRBD1. V shed 0 bases and J 14 bases; nucleotides not matched to a gene: 10. The germline V gene encodes CDR1 MNHEY and CDR2 SVGEGT. The CDR3 totals 14 residues. The CDR3 nucleotides read TGTGCCAGCAGTTACTCTCTTGGATGGGACAGGGAAACCTTC. Protein product: CASSYSLGWDRETF.

This clone was seen once. The rearrangement links TRBV5-6 to TRBJ1-5, with D possibly being TRBD1 (5 bases). CDR1 and CDR2 (germline): SGHDT, YYEEEE. With 1 base removed from V and 6 bases from J, the gap between germline ends came to 14 bases. This CDR3 contains 15 residues. In DNA, the CDR3 is TGTGCCAGCAGCTTGTGGGGCGGAGTGGCTCAGCCCCAGCATTTT. Amino acid sequence: CASSLWGGVAQPQHF. The full variable domain, its missing parts supplied by reference TRBV5-6 and TRBJ1-5, is DAGVTQSPTHLIKTRGQQVTLRCSPKSGHDTVSWYQQALGQGPQFIFQYYEEEERQRGNFPDRFSGHQFPNYSSELNVNALLLGDSALYLCASSLWGGVAQPQHFGDGTRLSIL.

The rearrangement links TRBV5-1 to TRBJ1-3, with 7 positions matching TRBD1. Trimming at V came to 6 bases and at J to 0 bases, leaving 3 bases not matched to a gene. This CDR3 spans 14 amino acids. Germline CDR1 reads SGHRS; CDR2 reads YFSETQ. The CDR3 bases are TGCGCCAGCACCGACAGGGTCTCTGGAAACACCATATATTTT. Residues: CASTDRVSGNTIYF.

The chain recombines TRBV11-1 with TRBJ2-7; 10 positions agree with TRBD1. Germline values: CDR1 SGHAT, CDR2 FQDESV (reference sequence). Trimming at V came to 5 bases and at J to 3 bases, leaving 7 bases not matched to a gene. This CDR3 comprises 15 residues. The CDR3, as DNA: TGTGCCAGCAGCCCCCCGGGACAGGGGTTCTACGAGCAGTACTTC. Translating gives CASSPPGQGFYEQYF.